Each of the 12 T cell receptor beta chains below was sequenced from the same sample in a study of T cell responses to AZD1222 COVID-19 vaccine. TCRdb's copy holds only in-frame clones and misses some; the assay was immunoSEQ multiplex PCR. Counted here are about 110,000 clones, 89% occurring once; the ten biggest clones make up around 3.3%. Sequenced here: peripheral blood, sampled on day 0 of MenACWY control vaccination. These receptors were taken from an adult in good health.

This chain connects TRBV7-2 to TRBJ2-5, with D tentatively TRBD1 or TRBD2 (5 bases each). The CDR3 is 16 amino acids. Germline CDR1 is SGHTA and CDR2 is FQGNSA. Trimming stripped 5 bases from V and 4 bases from J, with 20 bases between. The CDR3: CASSQQGNRDGETQYF. DNA of the CDR3: TGTGCCAGCAGCCAACAAGGAAACCGGGACGGAGAGACCCAGTACTTC.

The chain links TRBV7-9 to TRBJ1-4, with D hard to call. V lost 1 base and J lost 1, with 7 bases in between. The CDR3 length is 15 residues. Germline values: CDR1 SEHNR, CDR2 FQNEAQ (reference sequence). CDR3 bases: TGTGCCAGCAGCTTAGAATGGGAAACTAATGAAAAACTGTTTTTT. Amino acid sequence: CASSLEWETNEKLFF.

This clone was picked up one time. The chain's CDR3 is CASSSDRENSPLHF. In DNA, the CDR3 is TGTGCCAGCAGCTCGGACAGGGAGAATTCACCCCTCCACTTT. This chain joins TRBV5-6 and TRBJ1-6; 8 nucleotides match TRBD1. CDR3 length: 14 amino acids. Germline-derived CDR1 and CDR2 are SGHDT and YYEEEE. V was clipped by 3 bases and J by 7 bases; unmatched bases: 3.

The rearrangement joins TRBV10-3 to TRBJ1-2; 10 nucleotides align to TRBD1. Per the germline V gene, CDR1 is ENHRY and CDR2 is SYGVKD. This CDR3 has 12 residues. With 4 bases clipped from V and 8 bases from J, the junction kept 1 base outside the gene matches. CDR3 DNA: TGTGCCATCAGTGGGACAGGGGGAGGCTACACCTTC. Its protein is CAISGTGGGYTF.

This chain joins TRBV5-1 and TRBJ2-7; TRBD1 matches 8 bases. Germline CDR1 and CDR2: SGHRS and YFSETQ. The CDR3 runs 14 residues. Unmatched junction bases numbered 9, after V lost 4 bases and J lost 6 bases. CDR3 in DNA: TGCGCCAGCAGCAGCGCCAGGGGGCAGGGCGAGCAGTACTTC. This codes for CASSSARGQGEQYF.

This chain links TRBV7-9 with TRBJ2-1; 9 bases line up with TRBD1. CDR3 length: 17 residues. Germline V gene lookup returns CDR1 SEHNR and CDR2 FQNEAQ (reference sequence). After removal of 4 bases from V and 1 base from J, the junction contained 8 bases not matched to a gene. DNA of the CDR3: TGTGCCAGCAGCTGGGGACAGGGAATGAGTTCCTACAATGAGCAGTTCTTC. It yields the protein CASSWGQGMSSYNEQFF.

J is TRBJ1-6 and V is TRBV5-6; no clear D. The CDR3 spans 15 residues. V lost 4 bases to trimming and J lost 3 bases, with 11 bases between them. Germline V gene lookup returns CDR1 SGHDT and CDR2 YYEEEE. The CDR3 reads CASSLGPDYNSPLHF. In DNA, the CDR3 is TGTGCCAGCAGCCTCGGACCCGACTATAATTCACCCCTCCACTTT.

This clone was seen only a few times. The chain couples TRBV5-4 to TRBJ1-1, with 7 bases matching TRBD1. V lost 5 bases and J lost 5; bases outside the gene matches: 12. The CDR3 totals 15 residues. Germline V gene lookup returns CDR1 SGHNT and CDR2 YYREEE (reference sequence). CDR3 in DNA: TGTGCCAGCAGTCTAGGGGGCGCTTCTTTTACTGAAGCTTTCTTT. As protein: CASSLGGASFTEAFF.

The rearrangement uses TRBV18 and TRBJ2-5; possibly TRBD2 for D (6 bases). The V gene's germline CDR1 is KGHSH and CDR2 LQKENI. The germline V and J ends were trimmed by 3 bases and 5 bases, with 16 bases remaining between them. The CDR3 length is 15 residues. In nucleotides, the CDR3 is TGTGCCAGCTCACCGAGGGAGGCGGCGGGGGAGACCCAGTACTTC. Translated, it gives CASSPREAAGETQYF.

The chain combines TRBV6-2 or TRBV6-3 with TRBJ1-1; tentatively, D is TRBD1 (6 bases). Germline V gene data show CDR1 as MNHEY and CDR2 as SVGEGT. The CDR3 has 14 residues. Trimming pared 5 bases from V and 0 bases from J, leaving 10 bases between. CDR3 DNA: TGTGCCAGCAGTCTCAGGGGAGTGAACACTGAAGCTTTCTTT. It specifies CASSLRGVNTEAFF.

The rearrangement links TRBV12-5 to TRBJ2-6; D is unresolved. The V end was cut by 2 bases, the J end by 0 bases, with 2 bases between. Germline values: CDR1 LGHNT, CDR2 FRNRAP. The CDR3 runs 14 residues. CDR3 sequence: CASGLTSGANVLTF. The DNA of the CDR3 is TGTGCTAGTGGTTTGACCTCTGGGGCCAACGTCCTGACTTTC.

V gene TRBV19 combines with J gene TRBJ1-6; 10 bases agree with TRBD1. V gave up 0 bases and J gave up 9 bases; unmatched junction bases: 2. Looked up from germline, CDR1 is LNHDA and CDR2 is SQIVND (reference sequence). The CDR3 consists of 15 residues. The CDR3 loop reads CASSIEGTGVSPLHF. For the CDR3, the DNA is TGTGCCAGTAGTATAGAGGGGACAGGGGTTTCACCCCTCCACTTT.